The 21 T cell receptor beta chains listed next were all sequenced from one sample in a study of human T cells and chemical hapten exposure. MiXCR, applied by TCRdb to the RACE reads, yields one record per CDR3 protein. The data contain 200,000 to 300,000 distinct CDR3 sequences, 8.6% of them singletons. Time point given: pre-sensitization, week 0. Noted treatment: therapeutic diphenylcyclopropenone sensitization with weekly scalp DPC. Sequenced here: whole blood, sampled in connection with sensitization to the hapten diphenylcyclopropenone (DPC). The source is a woman aged 40-49 years with alopecia areata. Some clones in this sample may be carry-over from other donors' samples.

J is TRBJ1-5 and V is TRBV5-5; 8 bases line up with TRBD1. The germline CDR1 and CDR2 sequences are SGHKS and YYEKEE (reference sequence). This CDR3 is 15 amino acids long. V lost 2 bases and J lost 9; bases outside the gene matches: 10. For the CDR3, the DNA is TGTGCCAGCAGCTTCCAGGCGGACAGGGAGATGCCCCAGCATTTT. It is translated as CASSFQADREMPQHF.

This clonotype has a handful of counts. The V and J genes are TRBV27 and TRBJ2-5; TRBD1 aligns across 7 bases. CDR3 size: 15 residues. The V and J ends lost 4 bases and 7 bases, in that order; junction bases with no gene match: 12. CDR1 is MNHEY and CDR2 is SMNVEV in the germline V gene (reference sequence). Here the CDR3 reads CASSWERGGAGTQYF. The CDR3, as DNA: TGTGCCAGCAGTTGGGAGAGAGGGGGCGCCGGGACCCAGTACTTC.

This clonotype was seen more than once but under ten times. The chain has TRBV7-3 and TRBJ1-1, with 9 nucleotides matching TRBD1. The CDR3 consists of 13 residues. CDR1 is SGHTA, CDR2 FQGTGA, per germline. V gave up 8 bases and J gave up 1 base; unmatched junction bases: 2. The CDR3: CASGQGPNTEAFF. DNA for the CDR3: TGTGCCAGCGGACAGGGGCCGAACACTGAAGCTTTCTTT.

This clonotype was detected ten times or more. The chain joins TRBV11-1 to TRBJ1-2; TRBD1 agrees at 7 bases. This CDR3 has 14 residues. Trimming at V came to 5 bases and at J to 2 bases, leaving 5 bases not matched to a gene. The germline CDR1 and CDR2 sequences are SGHAT and FQDESV (reference sequence). The CDR3 loop reads CASSRDSANYGYTF. In DNA, the CDR3 is TGTGCCAGCAGCCGGGACAGCGCCAACTATGGCTACACCTTC.

This clonotype was seen more than once but under ten times. Here the CDR3 reads CASSFFAGGGDTKNIQYF. The CDR3 DNA is TGTGCCAGCAGTTTCTTTGCGGGGGGTGGTGATACCAAAAACATTCAGTACTTC. The V call is TRBV12-3 or TRBV12-4, the J call TRBJ2-4; 8 bases fit TRBD2. J gave up 2 bases and V 3 bases, and 12 bases lay outside the gene matches. This CDR3 is built from 18 residues.

This chain connects TRBV6-6 to TRBJ2-1; D is perhaps TRBD2 (5 bases). Trimming removed 7 bases from V and 2 bases from J, with 15 bases in between. The CDR3 loop spans 15 amino acids. The germline CDR1 and CDR2 sequences are MNHNY and SVGAGI (reference sequence). The chain's CDR3 is CASIYGSAAYNEQFF. The CDR3 DNA sequence: TGTGCCAGCATATATGGGAGCGCGGCCTACAATGAGCAGTTCTTC.

The chain joins TRBV6-2 or TRBV6-3 to TRBJ2-2, with D possibly TRBD2 on 6 matching bases. The germline V gene has CDR1 MNHEY and CDR2 SVGEGT. Trimming stripped 7 bases from V and 5 bases from J, with 20 bases between. The CDR3 loop spans 16 amino acids. The CDR3 DNA sequence: TGTGCCAGCACGGGGGTTCCCACCTCGCGAACCGGGGAGCTGTTTTTT. Amino acid sequence: CASTGVPTSRTGELFF.

The rearrangement joins TRBV2 to TRBJ2-3; 9 nucleotides align to TRBD1. This CDR3 spans 15 amino acids. The J segment lost 4 bases and the V segment lost 7 bases, leaving 9 bases of the junction unmatched. CDR1 SNHLY and CDR2 FYNNEI come from the germline V gene. CDR3 residues: CASNLQGAPADTQYF. DNA for the CDR3: TGTGCCAGCAACCTACAGGGGGCGCCTGCAGATACGCAGTATTTT.

This clonotype has a handful of counts. The chain uses TRBV3-1 and TRBJ2-1; 11 nucleotides match TRBD2. The germline V gene encodes CDR1 LGHDT and CDR2 YNNKEL (reference sequence). The CDR3 is 17 amino acids. The V and J ends lost 5 bases and 0 bases, in that order; junction bases with no gene match: 6. The CDR3 sequence: CASSGELAGDSYNEQFF. CDR3 in DNA: TGTGCCAGCAGCGGGGAACTAGCGGGAGACTCCTACAATGAGCAGTTCTTC.

The V and J genes are TRBV6-5 and TRBJ2-1; TRBD2 matches 9 bases. Germline V CDR1 and CDR2: MNHEY, SVGAGI. J was trimmed by 7 bases and V by 7 bases; bases with no gene match: 2. The CDR3 length is 12 residues. This chain's CDR3 is CASITSGNEQFF. Written as DNA, the CDR3 is TGTGCCAGCATCACTAGCGGGAATGAGCAGTTCTTC.

This clonotype was counted only a few times. The chain employs TRBV3-1 and TRBJ2-3; 14 bases align to TRBD2. Germline V gene data show CDR1 as LGHDT and CDR2 as YNNKEL (reference sequence). J was trimmed by 0 bases and V by 4 bases; bases with no gene match: 18. CDR3 length: 22 residues. CDR3: CASSLTLGTGTSGSLSTDTQYF. In DNA form, the CDR3 reads TGTGCCAGCAGCCTAACCCTAGGGACCGGGACTAGCGGGAGCCTTAGCACAGATACGCAGTATTTT.

The chain is built from TRBV2 and TRBJ1-6; D is perhaps TRBD1 (6 bases). Deletions cut 4 bases from V and 9 bases from J, with 19 bases between. This CDR3 spans 16 amino acids. Germline V lookup: CDR1 SNHLY, CDR2 FYNNEI. Here the CDR3 reads CASSVLGAWGSSPLHF. In nucleotides, the CDR3 is TGTGCCAGCAGTGTTTTGGGGGCGTGGGGTAGTTCACCCCTCCACTTT.

A few counts support this clonotype. The genes are TRBV12-3 or TRBV12-4 and TRBJ2-3, with D possibly being TRBD2 (5 bases). The CDR3 is 15 amino acids. V lost 0 bases and J 4 bases, leaving 11 bases between the germline ends. The CDR3 here is CASSLAVGDADTQYF. The CDR3 DNA reads as TGTGCCAGCAGTTTAGCGGTGGGAGACGCAGATACGCAGTATTTT.

This CDR3 is CASSTGTGRGYTF. The CDR3 coding sequence is TGTGCCAGCAGTACCGGGACAGGGCGAGGCTACACCTTC. This chain joins TRBV12-3 or TRBV12-4 and TRBJ1-2, with 9 bases lining up with TRBD1. This CDR3 comprises 13 residues. J lost 8 bases, V lost 5 bases, and 6 bases had no gene match.

The table lists this clonotype with a few counts. J is TRBJ2-7 and V is TRBV6-5; 8 bases are a match to TRBD1. The junction had 18 bases not matched to a gene; V was cut back by 8 bases and J by 6 bases. This CDR3 contains 16 residues. Looked up from germline, CDR1 is MNHEY and CDR2 is SVGAGI. This chain's CDR3 is CASRAPPGQASPEQYF. The CDR3 DNA is TGTGCCAGCCGTGCCCCACCGGGACAGGCCTCCCCCGAGCAGTACTTC.

This rearrangement joins TRBV5-1 to TRBJ1-3; possible D gene TRBD1, 6 bases. Germline values: CDR1 SGHRS, CDR2 YFSETQ. The V end lost 7 bases, the J end lost 3 bases, and 17 bases lay between the germline ends. CDR3 size: 15 residues. CDR3 region: CASQRGQSDGNTIYF. The CDR3 DNA follows: TGCGCCAGCCAACGAGGACAGTCCGATGGAAACACCATATATTTT. The variable domain in full, completed from reference TRBV5-1 and TRBJ1-3, reads KAGVTQTPRYLIKTRGQQVTLSCSPISGHRSVSWYQQTPGQGLQFLFEYFSETQRNKGNFPGRFSGRQFSNSRSEMNVSTLELGDSALYLCASQRGQSDGNTIYFGEGSWLTVV.

This clonotype was observed many times. This sequence joins TRBV12-3 or TRBV12-4 and TRBJ1-1; possible D gene TRBD1, 6 bases. The length of the CDR3 is 14 residues. With 3 bases removed from V and 7 bases from J, the gap between germline ends came to 15 bases. CDR3 sequence reads: CASSFRQGQFEAFF. DNA of the CDR3: TGTGCCAGCAGTTTTAGGCAAGGACAGTTTGAAGCTTTCTTT.

This clonotype was found a few times. The CDR3 spells CASSQDGTQGNQPQHF. The CDR3 DNA is TGCGCCAGCAGCCAAGATGGAACACAGGGGAATCAGCCCCAGCATTTT. The chain carries TRBV4-3 and TRBJ1-5; 7 bases map to TRBD1. The CDR3 has 16 residues. After removal of 0 bases from V and 4 bases from J, the junction contained 6 bases not matched to a gene. Germline assignment: CDR1 LGHNA and CDR2 YSLEER.

The table lists this clonotype with a few counts. The rearrangement links TRBV4-1 to TRBJ1-3, with D possibly being TRBD1 (5 bases). The CDR3 runs 19 residues. V gave up 0 bases and J gave up 0 bases, with 18 bases separating them. The germline gives CDR1 MGHRA, CDR2 YSYEKL. CDR3 region: CASSQDAYRQLSSGNTIYF. DNA for the CDR3: TGCGCCAGCAGCCAAGATGCGTATCGACAGTTGAGCTCTGGAAACACCATATATTTT.

The CDR3 loop reads CASSLSQTQYF. The CDR3 bases are TGTGCCAGCAGCTTATCTCAAACCCAGTACTTC. The V call is TRBV7-2, the J call TRBJ2-5; unclear D gene. The V end lost 2 bases, the J end lost 8 bases, and 6 bases lay between the germline ends. The CDR3 spans 11 residues. The germline V gene encodes CDR1 SGHTA and CDR2 FQGNSA.

V usage is TRBV5-5 and J usage is TRBJ2-4; 9 bases line up with TRBD1. Germline CDR1 is SGHKS and CDR2 is YYEKEE (reference sequence). Trimming cost V 5 bases and J 5 bases; bases outside gene matches: 5. The CDR3 loop spans 14 amino acids. CDR3 nucleotides: TGTGCCAGCAGTTGGGGACAGGGCCAAAACATTCAGTACTTC. Translating gives CASSWGQGQNIQYF.